The clone carrying this T cell receptor (beta chain) was detected a few times. Clones were sequenced by immunoSEQ multiplex PCR, and TCRdb holds only the in-frame ones, with some missing. The profile shows under 250,000 clones, nearly 85% of them singletons. Per germline, CDR1 SEHNR and CDR2 FQNEAQ (reference sequence). V was shortened by 4 bases and J by 0 bases, with 12 bases between the two germline ends. The CDR3 spans 15 residues. The sample originates from a study of blood T cell repertoires in COVID-19. Study-wide background: Sites across the United States, Italy and Spain contributed samples from acute and convalescent COVID-19.

Input material: peripheral blood. The gene calls are TRBV7-9 and TRBJ1-1; perhaps TRBD1 as D (5 bases). The source of this sequence is a human donor in a cohort sampled during active COVID-19. The CDR3 loop is CASSSPRGLNTEAFF. The CDR3 bases are TGTGCCAGCAGCTCCCCGCGGGGACTGAACACTGAAGCTTTCTTT.